Shown below are 21 T cell receptor beta chains from a single sample sequenced in a study of blood T cell repertoires in COVID-19. Repertoires were generated with immunoSEQ multiplex PCR, while TCRdb's copy carries only in-frame clones and drops some. The repertoire holds 230,000 or so clones, nearly 90% seen once, with 2.1% in the top ten. The specimen was peripheral blood. These TCRs come from a woman aged 55-75 years with COVID-19, enrolled during active disease.

J is TRBJ2-3 and V is TRBV6-5; D perhaps matches TRBD2 (7 bases). V lost 0 bases and J 6 bases, leaving 13 bases between the germline ends. Germline V CDR1 and CDR2: MNHEY, SVGAGI. CDR3 size: 15 residues. The CDR3 DNA follows: TGTGCCAGCAGTTACTCAGTGGGGGGGCCGGATACGCAGTATTTT. Amino acids: CASSYSVGGPDTQYF.

The rearrangement links TRBV6-5 to TRBJ1-1, with D tentatively TRBD1 (5 bases). In germline, CDR1 is MNHEY, CDR2 SVGAGI. The V and J ends lost 5 bases and 2 bases respectively, with 12 bases between them. The CDR3 sequence is 14 residues long. CDR3: CASSTGHLNTEAFF. CDR3 nucleotide sequence: TGTGCCAGCAGTACTGGACATCTAAACACTGAAGCTTTCTTT.

The V gene is TRBV4-1, the J gene TRBJ1-2, with 7 bases identical to TRBD1. The CDR3 sequence is 15 residues long. V dropped 4 bases and J dropped 7; count of bases not matched to a gene: 12. The germline CDR1 and CDR2 sequences are MGHRA and YSYEKL. Written as DNA, the CDR3 is TGCGCCAGCAGCCCCCGCGGCGCACAGGGGTTTGGCTACACCTTC. This codes for CASSPRGAQGFGYTF.

The chain links TRBV6-6 to TRBJ2-3; 11 positions agree with TRBD2. V shed 6 bases, J shed 5 bases, and the junction held 7 bases outside the gene matches. This CDR3 contains 15 residues. Germline-derived CDR1 and CDR2 are MNHNY and SVGAGI (reference sequence). The CDR3 loop reads CASSNLAGGGDTQYF. Here the CDR3 DNA reads TGTGCCAGCAGCAATCTAGCGGGGGGAGGAGATACGCAGTATTTT.

The chain uses TRBV6-5 and TRBJ2-7; tentatively, D is TRBD2 (6 bases). The CDR3 has 15 residues. Trimming left V 5 bases short and J 2 bases short, with 16 bases between. The germline V gene has CDR1 MNHEY and CDR2 SVGAGI. The CDR3, as DNA: TGTGCCAGCAGTCCCTCCGGGACTGTAACCTACGAGCAGTACTTC. Its translation is CASSPSGTVTYEQYF.

V gene TRBV18 combines with J gene TRBJ1-1; D ambiguous. The ends were cut back, 2 bases at V and 6 bases at J, with 10 bases in the middle. The CDR3 sequence is 13 residues long. Looked up from germline, CDR1 is KGHSH and CDR2 is LQKENI. The CDR3 loop reads CASSPNQGAEAFF. The CDR3, as DNA: TGTGCCAGCTCACCAAATCAAGGAGCTGAAGCTTTCTTT.

The rearrangement joins TRBV6-4 to TRBJ2-3; 7 positions match TRBD2. V lost 9 bases to trimming and J lost 5 bases; unmatched junction nucleotides: 2. CDR1 MRHNA and CDR2 SNTAGT come from the germline V gene. The CDR3 runs to 11 residues. The CDR3 reads CASREGDTQYF. The DNA for the CDR3 is TGTGCCAGTAGGGAGGGAGATACGCAGTATTTT.

V usage is TRBV10-3 and J usage is TRBJ2-7; 8 bases are shared with TRBD1. Trimming took 6 bases from V and 3 from J; bases not matched to a gene: 13. Germline CDR1 is ENHRY and CDR2 is SYGVKD. The length of the CDR3 is 16 residues. This chain's CDR3 is CAISATVAGGYYEQYF. In DNA, the CDR3 is TGTGCCATCAGCGCGACCGTGGCAGGGGGCTACTACGAGCAGTACTTC.

The CDR3 DNA sequence: TGTGCCAGCAGTGCAGGACAGGGGGGCACTGAAGCTTTCTTT. Protein product: CASSAGQGGTEAFF. This sequence joins TRBV25-1 and TRBJ1-1; 10 positions agree with TRBD1. This CDR3 has 14 amino acids. After removal of 4 bases from V and 4 bases from J, the junction contained 3 bases not matched to a gene. CDR1 and CDR2 from the germline V gene are MGHDK and SYGVNS.

The rearrangement links TRBV4-2 to TRBJ2-2, with D uncertain. Germline V gene data show CDR1 as LGHNA and CDR2 as YNFKEQ. Trimming took 0 bases from V and 2 from J, leaving 16 bases between them. This CDR3 is built from 18 residues. CDR3 DNA: TGTGCCAGCAGCCAAGACTTTCGAAGTACAGCCAACACCGGGGAGCTGTTTTTT. Translating it yields CASSQDFRSTANTGELFF.

The chain combines TRBV19 with TRBJ2-1; 12 bases map to TRBD2. Per the germline V gene, CDR1 is LNHDA and CDR2 is SQIVND (reference sequence). The junction had 6 bases not matched to a gene; V was cut back by 5 bases and J by 7 bases. This CDR3 region has 15 residues. The CDR3 DNA sequence: TGTGCCAGTAGTGCTAGCGGGGGGGCCCTGAATGAGCAGTTCTTC. Its protein is CASSASGGALNEQFF.

The sample holds one count of this clone. One end of the junction varies from germline; a read error may be responsible. The chain joins TRBV19 to TRBJ2-7; TRBD1 might be the D (6 bases). The germline gives CDR1 LNHDA, CDR2 SQIVND (reference sequence). The CDR3 runs to 16 residues. Here the CDR3 DNA reads TGTGCCAGTAGTACGACAGGAGTCCTCCTCTCCGACGAGCAGTACTTC. Amino acid sequence: CASSTTGVLLSDEQYF.

The CDR3 region is CASRGGTYEQYF. The CDR3 nucleotides are TGTGCCAGCCGTGGAGGGACCTACGAGCAGTACTTC. V is TRBV4-2 and J is TRBJ2-7, with a tentative D call TRBD2 (6 bases). Germline V CDR1 and CDR2: LGHNA, YNFKEQ. The V end was cut by 8 bases, the J end by 2 bases, with 10 bases between. The CDR3 covers 12 residues.

V usage is TRBV6-5 and J usage is TRBJ2-1; D is possibly TRBD2 (6 bases). The CDR3 extends over 12 amino acids. The V end lost 5 bases, the J end lost 7 bases, and 9 bases lay between the germline ends. Germline V gene sequence: CDR1 MNHEY, CDR2 SVGAGI. Here the CDR3 DNA reads TGTGCCAGCAGTACCGGGGGAAATGAGCAGTTCTTC. The encoded protein is CASSTGGNEQFF.

The chain couples TRBV1 to TRBJ2-2; the D segment call TRBD1 is taken from the table without a DNA check. TRBV1 is a recognized pseudogene. There are 16 residues in the CDR3. CDR3 sequence reads: CTSSQLPGAATGELFF. The CDR3 DNA follows: TGCACCAGCAGCCAACTGCCAGGGGCGGCCACCGGGGAGCTGTTTTTT.

J is TRBJ2-7 and V is TRBV7-2; a weak D match, TRBD1 (6 bases). The CDR3 covers 14 residues. V lost 5 bases and J lost 4, with 15 bases in between. The germline gives CDR1 SGHTA, CDR2 FQGNSA. The CDR3 protein is CASSRGPGDYEQYF. CDR3 sequence (DNA): TGTGCCAGCAGCCGGGGACCAGGGGATTACGAGCAGTACTTC.

This clone was seen a single time. The chain has TRBV7-3 and TRBJ1-1, with a possible D match to TRBD1 (6 bases). Germline assignment: CDR1 SGHTA and CDR2 FQGTGA. V lost 5 bases to trimming and J lost 1 base, with 11 bases between them. CDR3 size: 14 residues. CDR3 DNA: TGTGCCAGCAGCACACAGGGACCGAACACTGAAGCTTTCTTT. This encodes CASSTQGPNTEAFF.

The chain is built from TRBV4-2 and TRBJ1-5, with D hard to call. CDR1 is LGHNA and CDR2 is YNFKEQ in the germline V gene. The V end was cut by 0 bases, the J end by 6 bases, with 12 bases between. CDR3 length equals 15 residues. CDR3 nucleotide sequence: TGTGCCAGCAGCCAAGATTGGTTAAGCGGTCAGCCCCAGCATTTT. Protein product: CASSQDWLSGQPQHF.

The chain links TRBV2 to TRBJ2-1, with 9 bases matching TRBD2. CDR3 length: 14 amino acids. With V trimmed by 7 bases and J by 5 bases, 6 bases remained unmatched. Germline-derived CDR1 and CDR2 are SNHLY and FYNNEI. CDR3 sequence: CASNGLAGNNEQFF. In nucleotides, the CDR3 is TGTGCCAGCAACGGGCTAGCGGGGAACAATGAGCAGTTCTTC.

The chain combines TRBV5-6 with TRBJ2-1, with TRBD1 identical over 10 bases. Trimming at V came to 4 bases and at J to 7 bases, leaving 8 bases not matched to a gene. This CDR3 contains 15 residues. Germline assignment: CDR1 SGHDT and CDR2 YYEEEE. The CDR3 loop is CASSGDRGGSNEQFF. The CDR3 bases are TGTGCCAGCAGCGGGGACAGGGGAGGGAGTAATGAGCAGTTCTTC.

The V and J genes are TRBV25-1 and TRBJ1-4; D call uncertain. The V gene lost 2 bases and the J gene lost 3 bases, with 7 bases spanning the gap. CDR3 size: 14 residues. Germline V gene sequence: CDR1 MGHDK, CDR2 SYGVNS. The CDR3 protein is CASSELRSNEKLFF. DNA of the CDR3: TGTGCCAGCAGTGAACTCAGATCTAATGAAAAACTGTTTTTT.